This T cell receptor beta chain was profiled in a study of T cells in Graves' hyperthyroidism and ophthalmopathy. Study in general: Prior to any treatment, at the point of initial diagnosis, peripheral blood was collected.

A roughly 9.3 ml volume of fresh peripheral blood provided the PBMCs. The source material, RNA transcripts, was used to amplify TCR beta CDR3 regions. An initial round of RT-PCR targeting the TCR CDR3 relied on the HTBI primer set. TCRdb redid the calling of the multiplex PCR reads with MiXCR, one entry per CDR3 protein. The sample consists of roughly 800,000 distinct CDR3 sequences, about two fifths of them appearing once. Study outcomes and limitations: Most clonotypes expanded in thyroid above 0.001 were likewise present in blood. Ophthalmopathy, which appeared later, was predicted by the model a median around 6.5 months before onset.

Notes on this clonotype: As yet, its antigen is unknown.

CDR3 length: 15 residues. The germline V gene has CDR1 LNHNV and CDR2 YYDKDF (reference sequence). Trimming removed 0 bases from V and 1 base from J, with 9 bases in between. This sequence was found in a man between 18 and 35 years old with Graves' hyperthyroidism. The chain joins TRBV15 to TRBJ1-1; D unresolved. Sequencing was done on a sample of blood. The CDR3 spells CATSRERAANTEAFF. CDR3 in DNA: TGTGCCACCAGCAGAGAAAGGGCAGCGAACACTGAAGCTTTCTTT.